These 5 T cell receptor beta chains were all obtained from the same sample, sequenced in a study of cytomegalovirus exposure and HLA in healthy donors. The PCR ran on 60 Vbeta and 13 Jbeta primers. Profiled with immunoSEQ multiplex PCR; TCRdb holds only in-frame clones, not every one. The sample has 100,000 to 150,000 clones, roughly 80% seen once. Source material: PBMCs. These receptors were collected from a woman between 35 and 50 years old in good health and CMV-seronegative.

In nucleotides, the CDR3 is TGTGCCAGGACACCGCGGGACAGGTTCTCCTACGAGCAGTACTTC. Translated, it gives CARTPRDRFSYEQYF. The chain joins TRBV21-1 to TRBJ2-7; whether TRBD1, the table's D call, matches the DNA was not checked. TRBV21-1 is flagged as a pseudogene. The CDR3 covers 15 residues.

This clone was counted a few times. The rearrangement links TRBV29-1 to TRBJ1-1; unclear D gene. The CDR3 spans 11 residues. The ends were cut back, 3 bases at V and 3 bases at J, with 5 bases in the middle. Germline CDR1 and CDR2: SQVTM and ANQGSEA. This CDR3 reads CSVDLYTEAFF. The DNA for the CDR3 is TGCAGCGTTGATCTCTACACTGAAGCTTTCTTT.

This rearrangement joins TRBV2 to TRBJ2-5; perhaps TRBD1 as D (6 bases). Trimming left V 6 bases short and J 7 bases short, with 36 bases between. The germline V gene has CDR1 SNHLY and CDR2 FYNNEI. The CDR3 runs 20 residues. CDR3 nucleotides: TGTGCCAGCAGCCAAAAGCTTCAGACAGGCCCGGTATATGCGGCGGGGACCCAGTACTTC. Protein: CASSQKLQTGPVYAAGTQYF.

The chain couples TRBV14 to TRBJ2-5; 7 positions agree with TRBD2. Germline assignment: CDR1 SGHDN and CDR2 FVKESK. The J segment lost 3 bases and the V segment lost 5 bases, leaving 3 bases of the junction unmatched. This CDR3 is 13 amino acids long. The CDR3 reads CASSGLAEETQYF. CDR3 nucleotides: TGTGCCAGCAGCGGGCTAGCGGAAGAGACCCAGTACTTC. Full variable domain (remainder filled in from reference TRBV14 and TRBJ2-5): EAGVTQFPSHSVIEKGQTVTLRCDPISGHDNLYWYRRVMGKEIKFLLHFVKESKQDESGMPNNRFLAERTGGTYSTLKVQPAELEDSGVYFCASSGLAEETQYFGPGTRLLVL.

This clone was counted a single time. The CDR3 DNA is TGTGCCACCAGCAGAGATCCAGGGACTGGAAACACCATATATTTT. It specifies CATSRDPGTGNTIYF. The genes are TRBV15 and TRBJ1-3, with D maybe TRBD1 (5 bases). Germline loops: CDR1 LNHNV, CDR2 YYDKDF (reference sequence). V shed 0 bases and J shed 2 bases, with 8 bases lying between them. This CDR3 contains 15 residues.